This T cell receptor beta chain appears in the sequencing data of a study of shared clonotypes between healthy human individuals. Study-wide results and limits: A small donor pool kept down the genetic and exposure-history diversity that was represented. Estimated clonotype richness was generally higher in naive than memory subsets.

TCRdb keeps only in-frame clones here, not all; method: immunoSEQ multiplex PCR. The table lists around 690,000 clones, 90% of them singletons. Trimming removed 5 bases at V and 1 base at J, with 20 bases between. Per the germline V gene, CDR1 is MNHEY and CDR2 is SMNVEV (reference sequence). The CDR3 runs 17 residues. Concerning this clone: Its antigen remains unknown.

Sequenced material: memory CD8+ T cells from PBMCs. Subset reported: CD45RO+ cells pooled with CCR7-negative TemRA cells. The source is a man aged 18 to 35 in good health. Some clones in this sample may be carry-over from other donors' samples. The genes are TRBV27 and TRBJ1-2; D is perhaps TRBD1 (5 bases). This chain's CDR3 is CASSPYPGASGNYGYTF. CDR3 DNA: TGTGCCAGCAGTCCATACCCTGGGGCTTCTGGTAACTATGGCTACACCTTC.